The T cell receptor beta chain described here comes from a study of blood T cell repertoires in COVID-19. Researchers sorted participants into cohorts using their self-reported clinical history. Clones were sequenced by immunoSEQ multiplex PCR, and TCRdb holds only the in-frame ones, with some missing. The table lists some 300,000 clones, roughly 91% of them singletons. The germline V gene encodes CDR1 LNHDA and CDR2 SQIVND (reference sequence). Trimming stripped 3 bases from V and 6 bases from J, with 11 bases between. The CDR3 spans 13 residues. The clonotype originates from a woman aged 45-60 years who had been exposed to COVID-19. This chain joins TRBV19 and TRBJ1-2, with D perhaps TRBD1 (6 bases). Sequencing was carried out using PBMCs or T cells enriched from blood (not recorded which). CDR3 residues: CASSISGGNGYTF. DNA of the CDR3: TGTGCCAGTAGTATTTCGGGGGGCAATGGCTACACCTTC.